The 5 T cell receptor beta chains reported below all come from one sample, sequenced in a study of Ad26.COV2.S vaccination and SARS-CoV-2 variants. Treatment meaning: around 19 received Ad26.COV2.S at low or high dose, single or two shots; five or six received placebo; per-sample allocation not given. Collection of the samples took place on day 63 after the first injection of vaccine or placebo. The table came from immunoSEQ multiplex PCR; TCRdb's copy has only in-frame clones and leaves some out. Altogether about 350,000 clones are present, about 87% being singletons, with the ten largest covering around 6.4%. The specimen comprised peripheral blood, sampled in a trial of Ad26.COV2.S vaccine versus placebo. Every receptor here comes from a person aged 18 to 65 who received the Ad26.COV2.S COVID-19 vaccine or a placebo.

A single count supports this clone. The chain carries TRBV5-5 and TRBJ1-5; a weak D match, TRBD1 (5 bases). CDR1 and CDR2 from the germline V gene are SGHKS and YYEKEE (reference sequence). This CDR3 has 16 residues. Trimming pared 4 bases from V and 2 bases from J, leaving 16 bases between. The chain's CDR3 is CASSITGRSGNQPQHF. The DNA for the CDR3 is TGTGCCAGCAGCATCACAGGACGGTCTGGCAATCAGCCCCAGCATTTT.

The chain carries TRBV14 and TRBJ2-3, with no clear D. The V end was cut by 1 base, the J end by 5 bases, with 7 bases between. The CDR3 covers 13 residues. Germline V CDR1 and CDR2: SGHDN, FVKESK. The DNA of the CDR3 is TGTGCCAGCAGCCAAGTGGGGAAAGATACGCAGTATTTT. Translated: CASSQVGKDTQYF.

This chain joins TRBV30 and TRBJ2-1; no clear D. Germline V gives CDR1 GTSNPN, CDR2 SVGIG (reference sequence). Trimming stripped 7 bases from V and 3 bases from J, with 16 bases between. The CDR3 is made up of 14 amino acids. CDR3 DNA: TGTGCCTCCCCGAGAGTTGGATACTACAATGAGCAGTTCTTC. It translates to CASPRVGYYNEQFF.

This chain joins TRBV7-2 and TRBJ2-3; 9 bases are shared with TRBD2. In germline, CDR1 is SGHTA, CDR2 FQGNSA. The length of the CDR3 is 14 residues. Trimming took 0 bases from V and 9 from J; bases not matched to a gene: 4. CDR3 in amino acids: CASSLAGGGGTQYF. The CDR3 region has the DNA TGTGCCAGCAGCTTAGCTGGCGGGGGGGGGACGCAGTATTTT.

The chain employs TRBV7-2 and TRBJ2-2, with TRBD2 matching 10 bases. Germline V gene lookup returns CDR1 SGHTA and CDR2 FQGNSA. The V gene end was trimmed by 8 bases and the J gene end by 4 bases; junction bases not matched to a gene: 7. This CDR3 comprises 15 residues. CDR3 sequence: CASLPGLATTGELFF. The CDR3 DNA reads TGTGCCAGCCTACCGGGACTAGCGACCACCGGGGAGCTGTTTTTT.